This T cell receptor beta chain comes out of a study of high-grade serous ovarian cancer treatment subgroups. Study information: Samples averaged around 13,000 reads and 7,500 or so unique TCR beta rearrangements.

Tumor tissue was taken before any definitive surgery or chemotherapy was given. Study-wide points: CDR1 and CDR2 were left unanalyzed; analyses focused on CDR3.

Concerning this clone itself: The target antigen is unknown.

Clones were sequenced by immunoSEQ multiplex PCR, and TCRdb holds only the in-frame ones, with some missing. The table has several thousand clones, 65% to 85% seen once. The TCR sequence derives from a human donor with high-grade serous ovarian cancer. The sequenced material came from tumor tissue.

In DNA form, the CDR3 reads TGTGCCAGCAAAGAGGACGGGGCGCCCGGGGAGCTGTTTTTT. Protein sequence: CASKEDGAPGELFF. This chain connects TRBV28 to TRBJ2-2, with D possibly being TRBD1 or TRBD2 (5 bases each). V dropped 7 bases and J dropped 6 bases, with 15 bases sitting between them. Germline values: CDR1 MDHEN, CDR2 SYDVKM. The CDR3 is 14 residues long.